These 21 T cell receptor beta chains were all obtained from the same sample, sequenced in a study of T cells in tumors after PD-1 blockade. Using immunoSEQ multiplex PCR, the repertoire was profiled, and TCRdb retains in-frame clones only, with some absent. The repertoire includes around 2,000 clones, approximately 74% of them detected once, and 10% to 15% sits in the top ten. The sample's time point: second of two pre-therapy site-matched biopsies about 2 months apart. The sequencing here drew on tumor tissue, taken before anti-PD-1 treatment. The receptors were gathered from a human donor with basal cell carcinoma.

This rearrangement joins TRBV13 to TRBJ2-3; TRBD2 aligns across 15 bases. Trimming at V came to 4 bases and at J to 6 bases, leaving 5 bases not matched to a gene. Germline CDR1 and CDR2: PRHDT and FYEKMQ (reference sequence). The CDR3 spans 16 residues. This CDR3 is CASSYMGLAGGDTQYF. For the CDR3, the DNA is TGTGCCAGCAGCTACATGGGACTAGCGGGGGGCGATACGCAGTATTTT.

This clone was detected only once. V and J are TRBV28 and TRBJ2-1; D remains ambiguous. The germline V gene has CDR1 MDHEN and CDR2 SYDVKM. This CDR3 comprises 11 residues. The V end lost 6 bases, the J end lost 6 bases, and 6 bases lay between the germline ends. CDR3 in amino acids: CASSQRNEQFF. In nucleotides, the CDR3 is TGTGCCAGCAGCCAGCGCAATGAGCAGTTCTTC.

This rearrangement joins TRBV27 to TRBJ1-2, with D maybe TRBD1 (5 bases). The ends were cut back, 3 bases at V and 5 bases at J, with 16 bases in the middle. CDR1 is MNHEY and CDR2 is SMNVEV in the germline V gene (reference sequence). The CDR3 totals 15 residues. CDR3 amino acids: CASSFKAGLKYGYTF. DNA of the CDR3: TGTGCCAGCAGTTTCAAAGCAGGGCTGAAGTATGGCTACACCTTC.

The J gene is TRBJ1-1, the V gene TRBV24-1, with 8 positions matching TRBD1. This CDR3 spans 15 amino acids. The trim removed 6 bases at V and 5 bases at J, leaving 10 bases unmatched. Per the germline V gene, CDR1 is KGHDR and CDR2 is SFDVKD. The CDR3 protein is CATSPGADRGTEAFF. CDR3 bases: TGTGCCACCAGTCCGGGAGCTGACAGGGGAACTGAAGCTTTCTTT.

The chain has TRBV6-1 and TRBJ1-3; D gene unclear. The ends were cut back, 2 bases at V and 4 bases at J, with 12 bases in the middle. Germline-derived CDR1 and CDR2 are MNHNS and SASEGT. The CDR3 length is 15 residues. The CDR3 coding sequence is TGTGCCAGCAGTGAATATCCCCTTCCCGGAAACACCATATATTTT. Translated: CASSEYPLPGNTIYF.

The CDR3 reads CASSYRLDRNYGYTF. The CDR3 bases are TGTGCCAGCAGTTACCGACTGGACAGGAACTATGGCTACACCTTC. The V call is TRBV6-5, the J call TRBJ1-2; 7 positions agree with TRBD1. Germline CDR1 MNHEY, CDR2 SVGAGI. V was clipped by 2 bases and J by 2 bases; unmatched bases: 5. The CDR3 runs 15 residues.

The chain couples TRBV2 to TRBJ2-3; possibly TRBD1 for D (6 bases). The CDR3 runs 14 residues. The germline V gene has CDR1 SNHLY and CDR2 FYNNEI. Trimming took off 3 bases at V and 2 bases at J, with 9 bases between the two ends. The CDR3 nucleotides are TGTGCCAGCAGTGACAGGGGTTACACAGATACGCAGTATTTT. It yields the protein CASSDRGYTDTQYF.

This clone was detected only a few times. This sequence joins TRBV6-5 and TRBJ2-2, with TRBD1 identical over 9 bases. The CDR3 spans 14 residues. Germline CDR1 and CDR2: MNHEY and SVGAGI. Germline trimming cut 9 bases from V and 2 bases from J; bases unmatched to any gene: 4. The CDR3 nucleotides read TGTGCCAGTGGGGACAGGGAAAACACCGGGGAGCTGTTTTTT. This gives the protein CASGDRENTGELFF.

The chain has TRBV14 and TRBJ2-7, with a tentative D call TRBD1 (5 bases). The CDR3 covers 13 residues. In germline, CDR1 is SGHDN, CDR2 FVKESK. Trimming removed 4 bases from V and 0 bases from J, with 7 bases in between. CDR3 DNA sequence: TGTGCCAGCAGCCGGACATACTCCTACGAGCAGTACTTC. It translates to CASSRTYSYEQYF.

The rearrangement joins TRBV7-8 to TRBJ2-1, with 9 bases lining up with TRBD1. Germline CDR1 SGHVS, CDR2 FQNEAQ. Trimming took 5 bases from V and 5 from J; bases not matched to a gene: 10. CDR3 length equals 16 residues. The CDR3 sequence: CASSTLTGGADNEQFF. In DNA, the CDR3 is TGTGCCAGCAGCACTCTTACAGGGGGCGCAGACAATGAGCAGTTCTTC.

The V gene is TRBV12-2, the J gene TRBJ2-7. TRBV12-2 is described as a pseudogene. The CDR3 runs to 16 residues. The CDR3 region has the DNA TGTGCAAGTCGCTTTAGTGGCAGGAGATCCGACTACGAGCAGTACTTC. Translating gives CASRFSGRRSDYEQYF.

This clone was observed a few times. CDR3 sequence reads: CASSIRFAGYEQYF. The CDR3 coding sequence is TGTGCCAGTAGTATCCGCTTCGCGGGCTACGAGCAGTACTTC. This chain connects TRBV19 to TRBJ2-7, with D possibly being TRBD2 (5 bases). Trimming cost V 3 bases and J 3 bases, with 12 bases left between them. Germline CDR1 reads LNHDA; CDR2 reads SQIVND (reference sequence). The length of the CDR3 is 14 residues.

This clone was detected once. One end of the junction is discordant with germline, which a read error may explain. The sample has other DNA sequences that encode this CDR3 too. The V call is TRBV3-1 (or the pseudogene TRBV3-2), the J call TRBJ2-7; 9 positions agree with TRBD2. Germline CDR1 and CDR2: LGHDT and YNNKEL (reference sequence). The CDR3 covers 14 residues. The chain's CDR3 is CASSRTSVSYEQYF. In DNA form, the CDR3 reads TGTGCCAGCAGCCGGACTAGCGTTTCCTACGAACAGTACTTC.

V usage is TRBV14 and J usage is TRBJ1-2, with 7 bases fitting TRBD1. The germline CDR1 and CDR2 sequences are SGHDN and FVKESK. The V segment lost 4 bases and the J segment 1 base; nucleotides outside the gene matches: 6. There are 15 residues in the CDR3. CDR3 sequence (DNA): TGTGCCAGCAGCCCCCAGACAGGGTTTAACTATGGCTACACCTTC. It translates to CASSPQTGFNYGYTF.

This chain joins TRBV19 and TRBJ1-1; D not resolved. The CDR3 covers 14 residues. Germline V lookup: CDR1 LNHDA, CDR2 SQIVND (reference sequence). Trimming took off 0 bases at V and 5 bases at J, with 10 bases between the two ends. CDR3 sequence (DNA): TGTGCCAGTAGTATAGATCCGGGCGAGACTGAAGCTTTCTTT. Amino acids: CASSIDPGETEAFF.

This clone appeared a few times. This chain connects TRBV4-1 to TRBJ2-2, with unresolved D. CDR3 length: 16 residues. Germline lookup yields CDR1 MGHRA and CDR2 YSYEKL. V lost 1 base and J 3 bases, leaving 12 bases between the germline ends. This CDR3 reads CASSQGGFYDTGELFF. For the CDR3, the DNA is TGCGCCAGCAGCCAAGGGGGTTTCTATGACACCGGGGAGCTGTTTTTT.

The chain uses TRBV6-6 and TRBJ1-1, with a possible D match to TRBD1 (5 bases). Germline-derived CDR1 and CDR2 are MNHNY and SVGAGI (reference sequence). CDR3 length: 15 residues. Trimming cost V 7 bases and J 3 bases, with 18 bases left between them. CDR3 loop: CASTDPPGGDTEAFF. The CDR3 DNA sequence: TGTGCCAGCACCGACCCCCCGGGGGGTGACACTGAAGCTTTCTTT.

This chain links TRBV24-1 with TRBJ2-1; 11 bases agree with TRBD1. Unmatched junction bases numbered 8, after V lost 7 bases and J lost 7 bases. The CDR3 has 15 amino acids. From germline, CDR1 is KGHDR and CDR2 SFDVKD. CDR3 DNA: TGTGCCACCAGACTAGGACAGGGGGCGCAAAATGAGCAGTTCTTC. Translation gives CATRLGQGAQNEQFF.

This clone is judged large. This chain joins TRBV9 and TRBJ1-2; D possibly corresponds to TRBD1 (5 bases). V was clipped by 0 bases and J by 4 bases, with 13 bases between them. This CDR3 has 15 residues. Germline CDR1 reads SGDLS; CDR2 reads YYNGEE. The CDR3 coding sequence is TGTGCCAGCAGCGTAGACGGGGGGACTTTCTATGGCTACACCTTC. Protein sequence: CASSVDGGTFYGYTF.

This clone was recorded a few times. The chain recombines TRBV24-1 with TRBJ2-3, with 8 bases matching TRBD1. Trimming cost V 4 bases and J 3 bases; bases outside gene matches: 8. The CDR3 has 16 amino acids. CDR1 KGHDR and CDR2 SFDVKD come from the germline V gene. CDR3 region: CATSDPRTGWTDTQYF. In nucleotides, the CDR3 is TGTGCCACCAGTGACCCCCGGACAGGGTGGACAGATACGCAGTATTTT.

This sequence joins TRBV15 and TRBJ1-6, with 8 bases that match TRBD1. V shed 0 bases, J shed 14 bases, and the junction held 9 bases outside the gene matches. The CDR3 contains 15 residues. Germline CDR1 LNHNV, CDR2 YYDKDF (reference sequence). CDR3 region: CATSRDRDRGTSLHF. In DNA form, the CDR3 reads TGTGCCACCAGCAGAGATCGAGACAGGGGTACATCCCTCCACTTT.